This is a list of T cell receptor beta chains from one sample in a study of T cells in Graves' hyperthyroidism and ophthalmopathy. TCRdb re-called the multiplex PCR reads with MiXCR, one entry per CDR3 protein. The sample includes some 720,000 distinct CDR3 sequences, about a sixth seen only once; the top ten take under 10%. The source material was blood. The receptors derive from a young man with Graves' hyperthyroidism. CDR3s include the opening cysteine and the closing phenylalanine or tryptophan. The D gene is left open where the match is weak. Clone size, where shown, is once, few, many, or a class for clones that have expanded.

few | TRBJ2-3 | TRBV9 | NA | CASSGRDAIYTDTQYF | TGTGCCAGCAGCGGACGGGACGCAATATACACAGATACGCAGTATTTT
few | TRBJ2-2 | TRBV2 | TRBD2 | CASSEAGAQPGELFF | TGTGCCAGCAGTGAGGCGGGAGCCCAGCCCGGGGAGCTGTTTTTT
few | TRBJ1-1 | TRBV25-1 | NA | CASSAGQSTTEAFF | TGTGCCAGCAGTGCCGGACAGTCGACCACTGAAGCTTTCTTT
NA | TRBJ2-7 | TRBV30 | NA | CAWNFVGYEQYF | TGTGCCTGGAACTTTGTCGGCTACGAGCAGTACTTC
NA | TRBJ1-6 | TRBV27 | NA | CASSFFPTATNSPLHF | TGTGCCAGCAGTTTTTTCCCGACGGCCACGAATTCACCCCTCCACTTT
NA | TRBJ2-7 | TRBV27 | TRBD1 | CASSFRDRMDEQYF | TGTGCCAGCAGTTTCCGGGACAGGATGGACGAGCAGTACTTC
many | TRBJ2-3 | TRBV28 | TRBD2 | CASSPYGGVNTDTQYF | TGTGCCAGCAGCCCCTACGGGGGGGTAAACACAGATACGCAGTATTTT
NA | TRBJ1-1 | TRBV2 | TRBD1 | CASSSLGTAAFF | TGTGCCAGCAGCTCCCTCGGGACAGCAGCTTTCTTT
few | TRBJ2-1 | TRBV19 | TRBD2 | CASSRTSGNGEQFF | TGTGCCAGTAGTCGGACTAGTGGGAATGGTGAGCAGTTCTTC
NA | TRBJ2-2 | TRBV4-2 | TRBD2 | CASSQGWLAGTGELFF | TGTGCCAGCAGCCAAGGCTGGCTAGCGGGAACCGGGGAGCTGTTTTTT
NA | TRBJ1-5 | TRBV28 | TRBD1 | CASSARDRGLWSNQPQHF | TGTGCCAGCAGTGCCCGGGACAGGGGGCTCTGGAGCAATCAGCCCCAGCATTTT
NA | TRBJ2-4 | TRBV6-2/TRBV6-3 | TRBD1 | CASSYGAGGKNIQYF | TGTGCCAGCAGTTATGGGGCAGGGGGTAAAAACATTCAGTACTTC
many | TRBJ1-2 | TRBV6-2/TRBV6-3 | TRBD1 | CASSPDRAGYGYTF | TGTGCCAGCAGTCCAGACAGGGCCGGCTATGGCTACACCTTC
many | TRBJ2-3 | TRBV7-9 | TRBD2 | CASSSGLVMGTDTQYF | TGTGCCAGCAGTTCGGGACTAGTTATGGGCACAGATACGCAGTATTTT
NA | TRBJ2-5 | TRBV20-1 | TRBD1 | CSARRGRGHTKTQYF | TGCAGTGCTAGGCGCGGCAGGGGGCACACAAAGACCCAGTACTTC
many | TRBJ2-7 | TRBV6-1 | NA | CASTERGSYEQYF | TGTGCCAGCACCGAGAGGGGCTCCTACGAGCAGTACTTC
few | TRBJ1-1 | TRBV30 | NA | CAWSLRYVDTEAFF | TGTGCCTGGAGCCTCCGGTACGTGGACACTGAAGCTTTCTTT
many | TRBJ1-1 | TRBV28 | TRBD1 | CASSLGQGYTEAFF | TGTGCCAGCAGCTTGGGACAGGGGTACACTGAAGCTTTCTTT
NA | TRBJ2-1 | TRBV5-5 | NA | CASSFLTSYNEQFF | TGTGCCAGCAGCTTTCTTACCTCCTACAATGAGCAGTTCTTC
NA | TRBJ1-1 | TRBV2 | NA | CASSASTEAFF | TGTGCCAGCAGTGCCAGCACTGAAGCTTTCTTT
NA | TRBJ1-2 | TRBV6-4 | NA | CASSEASPGPNYGYTF | TGTGCCAGCAGTGAAGCATCGCCGGGCCCTAACTATGGCTACACCTTC
NA | TRBJ2-7 | TRBV5-1 | TRBD2 | CASSLAGGGAEQYF | TGCGCCAGCAGCTTAGCGGGAGGGGGGGCCGAGCAGTACTTC
NA | TRBJ1-5 | TRBV20-1 | NA | CSADETHSNQPQHF | TGCAGTGCCGACGAGACACATAGCAATCAGCCCCAGCATTTT
NA | TRBJ2-2 | TRBV4-1 | TRBD2 | CASSPPARENAGELFF | TGCGCCAGCAGCCCCCCGGCGCGGGAGAACGCCGGGGAGCTGTTTTTT
few | TRBJ1-1 | TRBV20-1 | NA | CSARDELWEAFF | TGCAGTGCTAGGGACGAACTTTGGGAAGCTTTCTTT
many | TRBJ1-1 | TRBV19 | NA | CASSRNPPKEAFF | TGTGCCAGTAGTAGAAATCCACCTAAGGAAGCTTTCTTT
NA | TRBJ2-5 | TRBV28 | NA | CASSSGATETQYF | TGTGCCAGCAGTTCGGGCGCCACAGAGACCCAGTACTTC
many | TRBJ2-7 | TRBV28 | TRBD2 | CASSFSGKRSYEQYF | TGTGCCAGCAGCTTTAGCGGGAAAAGGTCCTACGAGCAGTACTTC
many | TRBJ2-7 | TRBV28 | TRBD1 | CASSYKQGGGSYEQYF | TGTGCCAGCAGCTATAAACAGGGGGGTGGCTCCTACGAGCAGTACTTC
NA | TRBJ2-2 | TRBV11-3 | TRBD2 | CASSLSSRLAGTNTGELFF | TGTGCCAGCAGCTTGTCTAGTCGGCTAGCGGGGACGAACACCGGGGAGCTGTTTTTT
NA | TRBJ1-4 | TRBV12-5 | TRBD1 | CASGLTPTGPTITNEKLFF | TGTGCTAGTGGTTTGACCCCGACAGGGCCCACGATAACTAATGAAAAACTGTTTTTT
NA | TRBJ2-7 | TRBV29-1 | NA | CSVGGRLAAEQYF | TGCAGCGTTGGGGGAAGGCTAGCAGCCGAGCAGTACTTC
many | TRBJ2-3 | TRBV28 | NA | CASIFSGGTDTQYF | TGTGCCAGTATCTTTAGCGGCGGCACAGATACGCAGTATTTT
NA | TRBJ2-7 | TRBV28 | TRBD2 | CAISSGSSYEQYF | TGTGCCATTTCTAGCGGCAGCTCCTACGAGCAGTACTTC
many | TRBJ2-1 | TRBV10-1 | NA | CASSAYYNEQFF | TGCGCCAGCAGTGCCTACTACAATGAGCAGTTCTTC
many | TRBJ2-2 | TRBV28 | TRBD1 | CASRGTGDAGELFF | TGTGCCAGCAGGGGAACAGGGGATGCCGGGGAGCTGTTTTTT
many | TRBJ2-5 | TRBV20-1 | TRBD2 | CSASSGRERYQETQYF | TGCAGTGCTAGTAGCGGGAGGGAGCGCTACCAAGAGACCCAGTACTTC
NA | TRBJ2-3 | TRBV6-1 | NA | CASTKKGGTDTQYF | TGTGCCAGCACCAAGAAGGGCGGCACAGATACGCAGTATTTT
many | TRBJ2-6 | TRBV12-3/TRBV12-4 | TRBD1 | CASTADRAGANVLTF | TGTGCCAGCACTGCCGACAGGGCTGGGGCCAACGTCCTGACTTTC
many | TRBJ2-1 | TRBV28 | NA | CASKVAFRYNEQFF | TGTGCCAGCAAAGTAGCTTTTAGATACAATGAGCAGTTCTTC
few | TRBJ1-6 | TRBV7-9 | TRBD1 | CASSLVGQGYSPLHF | TGTGCCAGCAGCTTAGTAGGACAGGGGTACTCACCCCTCCACTTT
many | TRBJ2-7 | TRBV3-1 | TRBD1 | CASSPGQGTYEQYF | TGTGCCAGCAGTCCGGGACAGGGAACCTACGAGCAGTACTTC
few | TRBJ2-7 | TRBV7-8 | NA | CASSLPLLGGQDYEQYF | TGTGCCAGCAGCTTACCTCTTCTTGGGGGGCAAGACTACGAGCAGTACTTC
NA | TRBJ2-3 | TRBV19 | NA | CASSRRGGDTQYF | TGTGCCAGCAGCAGGCGAGGGGGAGATACGCAGTATTTT